Listed below are T cell receptor beta chains from one sample, sequenced in a study of metastatic and nonmetastatic thyroid tumors. Via MiXCR, TCRdb re-called the PCR reads. The sample contains some 21,000 clones, 15% to 18% of which appear only once. Sequencing was performed on blood. Receptors originate from a female donor with papillary thyroid cancer or a benign thyroid nodule (not recorded which). Some clones in this sample may be carry-over from other donors' samples. CDR3s include the opening cysteine and the closing phenylalanine or tryptophan. A D gene is named only where the DNA matches it firmly. Only part of the rows carry a size: once, few, many, or a class if the clone is expanded.

D gene: TRBD1
V gene: TRBV20-1
J gene: TRBJ1-5
clone size: many
CDR3 protein: CSAKSTGLRVYGNQPQHF

D gene: -
V gene: TRBV18
J gene: TRBJ2-7
clone size: -
CDR3 protein: CASSLHPGARLYEQYF

D gene: TRBD1
V gene: TRBV28
J gene: TRBJ1-4
clone size: few
CDR3 protein: CASIRNRGEKLFF

D gene: TRBD1
V gene: TRBV20-1
J gene: TRBJ2-7
clone size: -
CDR3 protein: CSAGTGESYEQYF

D gene: -
V gene: TRBV6-2/TRBV6-3
J gene: TRBJ1-5
clone size: many
CDR3 protein: CASSFAGINPQPQHF

D gene: -
V gene: TRBV27
J gene: TRBJ1-1
clone size: -
CDR3 protein: CASSLWQGAAEAFF

D gene: -
V gene: TRBV28
J gene: TRBJ1-1
clone size: many
CDR3 protein: CASREPGRKNTEAFF

D gene: -
V gene: TRBV12-3/TRBV12-4
J gene: TRBJ1-2
clone size: medium-sized
CDR3 protein: CASNPGPGDGYTF

D gene: TRBD2
V gene: TRBV7-8
J gene: TRBJ2-2
clone size: many
CDR3 protein: CASSSLGLAAGELFF

D gene: -
V gene: TRBV2
J gene: TRBJ2-7
clone size: -
CDR3 protein: CAGKQFSYEQYF

D gene: -
V gene: TRBV20-1
J gene: TRBJ1-1
clone size: many
CDR3 protein: CSAPPSLNTEAFF

D gene: -
V gene: TRBV15
J gene: TRBJ2-7
clone size: medium-sized
CDR3 protein: CATSTGKDYEQYF

D gene: TRBD2
V gene: TRBV9
J gene: TRBJ2-3
clone size: many
CDR3 protein: CASSVALAGHTDTQYF

D gene: TRBD1
V gene: TRBV5-1
J gene: TRBJ1-1
clone size: many
CDR3 protein: CASSLAQGRSGGTEAFF

D gene: -
V gene: TRBV20-1
J gene: TRBJ2-7
clone size: -
CDR3 protein: CSASLTGLEQYF

D gene: TRBD1
V gene: TRBV6-1
J gene: TRBJ1-1
clone size: -
CDR3 protein: CASRGQGANTEAFF

D gene: -
V gene: TRBV11-2
J gene: TRBJ2-3
clone size: many
CDR3 protein: CASSLPSTDTQYF

D gene: -
V gene: TRBV29-1
J gene: TRBJ2-1
clone size: many
CDR3 protein: CSVSPAYNEQFF

D gene: TRBD2
V gene: TRBV29-1
J gene: TRBJ2-2
clone size: -
CDR3 protein: CSVGGGSAGELFF

D gene: -
V gene: TRBV10-3
J gene: TRBJ1-1
clone size: many
CDR3 protein: CAISVKENTEAFF

D gene: -
V gene: TRBV12-3/TRBV12-4
J gene: TRBJ1-2
clone size: -
CDR3 protein: CASSDTGGYGYTF

D gene: TRBD2
V gene: TRBV6-6
J gene: TRBJ2-7
clone size: few
CDR3 protein: CASSYSPYTSGGEQYF

D gene: -
V gene: TRBV6-5
J gene: TRBJ1-1
clone size: few
CDR3 protein: CASSYTVANTEAFF

D gene: TRBD1
V gene: TRBV5-1
J gene: TRBJ2-1
clone size: many
CDR3 protein: CASSPPTGTAYNEQFF

D gene: TRBD2
V gene: TRBV4-2
J gene: TRBJ2-7
clone size: many
CDR3 protein: CASSQGGGTNYEQYF

D gene: TRBD2
V gene: TRBV20-1
J gene: TRBJ2-7
clone size: many
CDR3 protein: CSASLAGESRYEQYF

D gene: -
V gene: TRBV7-9
J gene: TRBJ1-5
clone size: many
CDR3 protein: CASSFEGNQPQHF

D gene: TRBD2
V gene: TRBV6-1
J gene: TRBJ2-1
clone size: many
CDR3 protein: CASSSSGASDEQFF